The clone carrying this T cell receptor (beta chain) was observed at least ten times. The antigen remains unidentified. TCRdb independently ran MiXCR on the 5' RACE reads; one entry per CDR3 protein. The repertoire holds 150,000 to 200,000 distinct CDR3 sequences, with about 20% as singletons. The sample originates from a study of CD8 T cells in ankylosing spondylitis. The ends were cut back, 4 bases at V and 2 bases at J, with 11 bases in the middle. Germline-derived CDR1 and CDR2 are LGHDT and YNNKEL (reference sequence). The CDR3 is 14 amino acids. Study conclusions and caveats: A TCR beta motif of under ten highly homologous variants appeared characteristic of ankylosing spondylitis blood. With a CD8+ phenotype, disease-linked clones were relatively rare in peripheral blood.

This clonotype was obtained from a male donor between 10 and 30 years old with ankylosing spondylitis or in good health (not recorded which). Sequencing used blood, either unsorted or a sorted T cell fraction (not recorded which). V gene TRBV3-1 combines with J gene TRBJ1-1, with a possible D match to TRBD1 (6 bases). CDR3 sequence reads: CASSRGQYNTEAFF. CDR3 DNA: TGTGCCAGCAGCCGAGGACAGTACAACACTGAAGCTTTCTTT.